These 27 T cell receptor beta chains originate from one sample sequenced in a study of tumor-infiltrating lymphocytes in localized non-small cell lung cancer. Assay: immunoSEQ multiplex PCR; the TCRdb copy retains only in-frame clones and omits some. The data contain some 7,600 clones, about three fifths of them seen just once; the ten biggest clones take up over 10%. Material: uninvolved lung tissue not adjacent to the tumor. Source of these receptors: a human donor with non-small cell lung cancer.

The chain has TRBV4-2 and TRBJ2-5; 8 bases are a match to TRBD2. J lost 2 bases, V lost 6 bases, and 14 bases had no gene match. CDR1 and CDR2 (germline): LGHNA, YNFKEQ. The CDR3 extends over 17 amino acids. The DNA for the CDR3 is TGTGCCAGCAGGCCAAGATTTAGCGGGGAAGGGCAAGAGACCCAGTACTTC. As protein: CASRPRFSGEGQETQYF.

This clone was seen just once. The chain joins TRBV4-2 to TRBJ2-7, with 11 nucleotides matching TRBD2. Trimming took 3 bases from V and 2 from J; bases not matched to a gene: 6. Germline CDR1 LGHNA, CDR2 YNFKEQ. The CDR3 is 16 amino acids. CDR3 in DNA: TGTGCCAGCAGCCATGGACTAGCGGGCCAAGCCTACGAGCAGTACTTC. Amino acids: CASSHGLAGQAYEQYF.

This chain uses TRBV2 with TRBJ1-6; 9 bases fit TRBD1. This CDR3 comprises 13 residues. Germline lookup yields CDR1 SNHLY and CDR2 FYNNEI. With V trimmed by 6 bases and J by 8 bases, 2 bases remained unmatched. The CDR3 nucleotides are TGTGCCAGCAGAGACAGGGGGGATTCACCCCTCCACTTT. It codes for CASRDRGDSPLHF.

V and J are TRBV11-1 and TRBJ1-3; maybe TRBD1 (5 bases). Trimming cost V 5 bases and J 0 bases, with 8 bases left between them. CDR1 and CDR2 (germline): SGHAT, FQDESV (reference sequence). CDR3 length equals 14 residues. CDR3 nucleotide sequence: TGTGCCAGCAGCACTACAGGCTCTGGAAACACCATATATTTT. Encoded protein: CASSTTGSGNTIYF.

This rearrangement joins TRBV30 to TRBJ1-1; D uncertain. The germline gives CDR1 GTSNPN, CDR2 SVGIG (reference sequence). CDR3 length: 12 residues. V lost 4 bases to trimming and J lost 7 bases, with 13 bases between them. The CDR3 spells CAWKRDVNEAFF. The DNA of the CDR3 is TGTGCCTGGAAAAGGGATGTGAATGAAGCTTTCTTT.

The rearrangement joins TRBV5-1 to TRBJ2-5; the match to TRBD1 covers 8 bases. The CDR3 is made up of 13 amino acids. The germline gives CDR1 SGHRS, CDR2 YFSETQ. After removal of 2 bases from V and 4 bases from J, the junction contained 1 base not matched to a gene. The CDR3 loop is CASSFGQGETQYF. The CDR3 DNA reads as TGCGCCAGCAGCTTTGGACAGGGAGAGACCCAGTACTTC.

V and J are TRBV7-8 and TRBJ1-1; tentative D call: TRBD1 (5 bases). Germline V lookup: CDR1 SGHVS, CDR2 FQNEAQ. Trimming stripped 0 bases from V and 6 bases from J, with 11 bases between. This CDR3 is 14 amino acids long. The CDR3 here is CASSLALMGAEAFF. The CDR3 DNA sequence: TGTGCCAGCAGCTTAGCCCTGATGGGGGCTGAAGCTTTCTTT.

This sequence joins TRBV11-3 and TRBJ1-6, with 8 positions matching TRBD1. This CDR3 region has 14 residues. Trimming took 6 bases from V and 9 from J; bases not matched to a gene: 7. Per the germline V gene, CDR1 is SGHNT and CDR2 is YENEEA. In DNA, the CDR3 is TGTGCCAGCAGGATCAGGGGGCCAATTTCACCCCTCCACTTT. Translated, it gives CASRIRGPISPLHF.

The chain carries TRBV5-4 and TRBJ2-3; TRBD1 or TRBD2 may be the D gene (6 bases each). V was shortened by 0 bases and J by 3 bases, with 11 bases between the two germline ends. The V gene's germline CDR1 is SGHNT and CDR2 YYREEE (reference sequence). The CDR3 contains 15 residues. CDR3 in DNA: TGTGCCAGCAGCTTGGACCCGGGGGCGACAGATACGCAGTATTTT. Its translation: CASSLDPGATDTQYF.

The rearrangement joins TRBV6-1 to TRBJ1-2; D uncertain. The germline V gene has CDR1 MNHNS and CDR2 SASEGT. Trimming pared 2 bases from V and 3 bases from J, leaving 7 bases between. There are 13 residues in the CDR3. CDR3 region: CASSETDYYGYTF. CDR3 in DNA: TGTGCCAGCAGTGAAACGGACTACTATGGCTACACCTTC.

This chain uses TRBV5-1 with TRBJ1-2; the D is unclear. Trimming removed 0 bases at V and 7 bases at J, with 13 bases between. The CDR3 covers 14 residues. Germline loops: CDR1 SGHRS, CDR2 YFSETQ. This chain's CDR3 is CASSLAPGEGGYTF. CDR3 sequence (DNA): TGCGCCAGCAGCTTGGCCCCTGGGGAGGGTGGCTACACCTTC. Complete variable domain (other parts from reference TRBV5-1 and TRBJ1-2): KAGVTQTPRYLIKTRGQQVTLSCSPISGHRSVSWYQQTPGQGLQFLFEYFSETQRNKGNFPGRFSGRQFSNSRSEMNVSTLELGDSALYLCASSLAPGEGGYTFGSGTRLTVV.

This clone was counted a few times. The V call is TRBV14, the J call TRBJ2-7; D possibly corresponds to TRBD1 (6 bases). Trimming removed 4 bases from V and 3 bases from J, with 7 bases in between. CDR3 length equals 12 residues. Germline V CDR1 and CDR2: SGHDN, FVKESK. This CDR3 is CASSLTGYEQYF. The CDR3 region has the DNA TGTGCCAGCAGCCTGACAGGCTACGAGCAGTACTTC.

The chain couples TRBV4-2 to TRBJ2-7; 7 positions match TRBD1. Germline V gene lookup returns CDR1 LGHNA and CDR2 YNFKEQ. V lost 5 bases, J lost 0 bases, and 4 bases stayed unmatched. CDR3 length: 14 residues. CDR3 sequence reads: CASSVTGDSYEQYF. In DNA, the CDR3 is TGTGCCAGCAGCGTAACAGGGGACTCCTACGAGCAGTACTTC.

As to this clone: Its ends do not fully match the called genes, so a read error is possible. The chain couples TRBV11-3 to TRBJ1-1; TRBD1 agrees at 7 bases. CDR1 is SGHNT and CDR2 is YENEEA in the germline V gene. The CDR3 loop spans 14 amino acids. The CDR3 DNA reads as TGTGCCAGCAGCCTACTTAGGTCGGGACAGTCGTTCTCCTTT. Its protein product is CASSLLRSGQSFSF.

In this sample, this clone turned up a few times. The chain combines TRBV5-1 with TRBJ1-1; D might be TRBD1 (5 bases). Trimming left V 5 bases short and J 1 base short, with 6 bases between. The CDR3 is made up of 12 amino acids. The germline V gene encodes CDR1 SGHRS and CDR2 YFSETQ. For the CDR3, the DNA is TGCGCCAGCAGAAGGGGGAACACTGAAGCTTTCTTT. Its protein product is CASRRGNTEAFF.

V gene TRBV6-4 combines with J gene TRBJ1-2; D perhaps matches TRBD1 (5 bases). Trimming cost V 8 bases and J 4 bases, with 26 bases left between them. The CDR3 spans 17 residues. CDR1 MRHNA and CDR2 SNTAGT come from the germline V gene. CDR3 in amino acids: CASDFSPGPLDSYGYTF. The CDR3 DNA is TGTGCCAGCGACTTTAGCCCGGGACCTTTAGACTCCTATGGCTACACCTTC.

This chain uses TRBV6-4 with TRBJ2-3, with 7 bases identical to TRBD1. The germline V gene encodes CDR1 MRHNA and CDR2 SNTAGT. The junction had 8 bases not matched to a gene; V was cut back by 6 bases and J by 2 bases. This CDR3 is built from 15 residues. CDR3 sequence: CASSTGTAPTDTQYF. The DNA of the CDR3 is TGTGCCAGCAGCACCGGGACAGCACCCACAGATACGCAGTATTTT.

V gene TRBV7-2 combines with J gene TRBJ2-1, with D unclear. Looked up from germline, CDR1 is SGHTA and CDR2 is FQGNSA. The CDR3 runs 16 residues. The V and J ends lost 1 base and 8 bases respectively, with 18 bases between them. The CDR3 DNA is TGTGCCAGCAGCTTAGTGGGTCTAATCGCAGAGGATGAGCAGTTCTTC. Protein: CASSLVGLIAEDEQFF.

The table lists this clone with a few counts. CDR3 in amino acids: CASSYTGGPTEAFF. CDR3 in DNA: TGTGCCAGCAGCTACACAGGGGGGCCCACTGAAGCTTTCTTT. V is TRBV7-9 and J is TRBJ1-1; the match to TRBD1 covers 8 bases. Trimming at V came to 4 bases and at J to 4 bases, leaving 5 bases not matched to a gene. In germline, CDR1 is SEHNR, CDR2 FQNEAQ (reference sequence). The CDR3 totals 14 residues.

The DNA for the CDR3 is TGCGCCAGCAGCTTCGGGACCTTGGGCAGCACAGATACGCAGTATTTT. The encoded protein is CASSFGTLGSTDTQYF. V is TRBV5-1 and J is TRBJ2-3; D possibly matches TRBD1 or TRBD2 (5 bases each). Germline V gene lookup returns CDR1 SGHRS and CDR2 YFSETQ. V was trimmed by 2 bases and J by 0 bases, leaving 13 bases between them. The CDR3 has 16 amino acids.

The V call is TRBV7-9, the J call TRBJ2-7; the match to TRBD1 covers 7 bases. V dropped 5 bases and J dropped 0; count of bases not matched to a gene: 4. From germline, CDR1 is SEHNR and CDR2 FQNEAQ (reference sequence). This CDR3 spans 14 amino acids. The CDR3 here is CASSPGQDSYEQYF. The CDR3 DNA reads TGTGCCAGCAGCCCCGGACAGGACTCCTACGAGCAGTACTTC.

Only a few counts were recorded for this clone. V usage is TRBV9 and J usage is TRBJ1-6, with D perhaps TRBD1 (5 bases). Germline lookup yields CDR1 SGDLS and CDR2 YYNGEE. The CDR3 contains 15 residues. V lost 4 bases, J lost 2 bases, and 10 bases lay in between. The CDR3 reads CASSRRGAYNSPLHF. The CDR3 DNA reads as TGTGCCAGCAGCCGCCGGGGGGCCTATAATTCACCCCTCCACTTT.

This clone has more than one count but fewer than ten. This chain joins TRBV5-1 and TRBJ2-5; possible D gene TRBD2, 6 bases. Germline lookup yields CDR1 SGHRS and CDR2 YFSETQ. Trimming left V 0 bases short and J 5 bases short, with 11 bases between. CDR3 length equals 14 residues. This CDR3 is CASSLAAGYETQYF. In DNA, the CDR3 is TGCGCCAGCAGCTTGGCGGCGGGGTATGAGACCCAGTACTTC.

The chain uses TRBV6-5 and TRBJ2-3; 8 bases fit TRBD1. CDR3 length: 13 amino acids. Unmatched junction bases numbered 3, after V lost 6 bases and J lost 4 bases. CDR1 is MNHEY and CDR2 is SVGAGI in the germline V gene. The CDR3, as DNA: TGTGCCAGCAGGCTACAGGGGGCAGATACGCAGTATTTT. As protein: CASRLQGADTQYF.

The chain combines TRBV5-1 with TRBJ2-5, with a possible D match to TRBD2 (6 bases). The CDR3 length is 16 residues. V was pared by 0 bases and J by 5 bases, with 17 bases between. Germline CDR1 is SGHRS and CDR2 is YFSETQ. CDR3: CASSLAAILAKETQYF. Written as DNA, the CDR3 is TGCGCCAGCAGCTTGGCCGCGATTCTAGCGAAGGAGACCCAGTACTTC. Supplemented by reference TRBV5-1 and TRBJ2-5, the full variable domain reads KAGVTQTPRYLIKTRGQQVTLSCSPISGHRSVSWYQQTPGQGLQFLFEYFSETQRNKGNFPGRFSGRQFSNSRSEMNVSTLELGDSALYLCASSLAAILAKETQYFGPGTRLLVL.

This clone was counted between two and nine times. The chain links TRBV19 to TRBJ2-2; D not certain. CDR3 length equals 15 residues. In germline, CDR1 is LNHDA, CDR2 SQIVND (reference sequence). Trimming shortened V by 7 bases and J by 7 bases, and 19 bases separated the two germline ends. In DNA, the CDR3 is TGTGCCAGTAACCTCGACGGCGCCGTATTCGGGGAGCTGTTTTTT. Translating it yields CASNLDGAVFGELFF.

This chain links TRBV19 with TRBJ1-5, with D hard to call. Germline lookup yields CDR1 LNHDA and CDR2 SQIVND (reference sequence). V was shortened by 7 bases and J by 7 bases, with 14 bases between the two germline ends. This CDR3 is built from 13 residues. The CDR3 DNA is TGTGCCAGTAACCCGGGCCGGGGACAGCCCCAGCATTTT. Protein sequence: CASNPGRGQPQHF. Filled out from reference TRBV19 and TRBJ1-5, the complete variable domain reads DGGITQSPKYLFRKEGQNVTLSCEQNLNHDAMYWYRQDPGQGLRLIYYSQIVNDFQKGDIAEGYSVSREKKESFPLTVTSAQKNPTAFYLCASNPGRGQPQHFGDGTRLSIL.